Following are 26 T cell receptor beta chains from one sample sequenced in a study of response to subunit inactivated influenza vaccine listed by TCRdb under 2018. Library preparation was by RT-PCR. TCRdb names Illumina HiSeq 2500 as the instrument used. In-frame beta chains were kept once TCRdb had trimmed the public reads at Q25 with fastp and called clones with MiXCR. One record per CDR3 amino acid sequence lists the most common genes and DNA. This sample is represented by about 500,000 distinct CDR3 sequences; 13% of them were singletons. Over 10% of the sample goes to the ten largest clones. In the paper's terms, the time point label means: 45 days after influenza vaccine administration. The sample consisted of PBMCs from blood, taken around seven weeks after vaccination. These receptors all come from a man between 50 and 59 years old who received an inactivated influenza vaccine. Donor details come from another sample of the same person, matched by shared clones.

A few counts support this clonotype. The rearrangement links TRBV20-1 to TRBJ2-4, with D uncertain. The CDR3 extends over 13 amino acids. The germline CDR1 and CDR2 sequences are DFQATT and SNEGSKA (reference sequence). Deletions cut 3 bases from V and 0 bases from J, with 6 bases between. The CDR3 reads CSASRTAKNIQYF. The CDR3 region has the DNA TGCAGTGCTAGTCGGACAGCCAAAAACATTCAGTACTTC.

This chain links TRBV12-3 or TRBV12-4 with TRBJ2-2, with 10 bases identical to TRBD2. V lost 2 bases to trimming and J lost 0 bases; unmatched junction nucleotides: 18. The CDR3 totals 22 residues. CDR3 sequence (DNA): TGTGCCAGCAGTTTAACGTGGGGATTACGGCTAGCGGGGGCCACGAACACCGGGGAGCTGTTTTTT. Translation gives CASSLTWGLRLAGATNTGELFF.

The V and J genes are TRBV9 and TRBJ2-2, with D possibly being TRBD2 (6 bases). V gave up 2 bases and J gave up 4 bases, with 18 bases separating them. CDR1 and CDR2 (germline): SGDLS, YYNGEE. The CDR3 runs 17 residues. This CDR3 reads CASSVSGGNAPTGELFF. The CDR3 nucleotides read TGTGCCAGCAGCGTTAGTGGGGGGAACGCACCCACCGGGGAGCTGTTTTTT.

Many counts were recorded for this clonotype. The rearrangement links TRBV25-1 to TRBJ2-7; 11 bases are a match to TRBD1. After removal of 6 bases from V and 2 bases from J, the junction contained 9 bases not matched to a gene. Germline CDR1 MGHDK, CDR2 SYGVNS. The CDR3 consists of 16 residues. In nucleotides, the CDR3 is TGTGCCAGCAGCGAAGGGGCGGGACAGGGGGCCTACGAGCAGTACTTC. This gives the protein CASSEGAGQGAYEQYF.

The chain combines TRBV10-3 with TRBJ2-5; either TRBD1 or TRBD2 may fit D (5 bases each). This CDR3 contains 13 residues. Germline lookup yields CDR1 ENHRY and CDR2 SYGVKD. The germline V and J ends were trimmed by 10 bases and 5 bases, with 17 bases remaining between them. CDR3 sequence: CATRSVGTETQYF. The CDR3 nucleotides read TGTGCCACCAGAAGTGTTGGGACGGAGACCCAGTACTTC.

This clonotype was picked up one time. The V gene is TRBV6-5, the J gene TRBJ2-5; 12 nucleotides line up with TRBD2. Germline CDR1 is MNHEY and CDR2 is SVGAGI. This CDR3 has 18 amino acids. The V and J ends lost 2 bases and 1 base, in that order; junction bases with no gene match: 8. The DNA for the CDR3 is TGTGCCAGCAGTTACCGTCTAGCGGGGGGGCCCTTCCAAGAGACCCAGTACTTC. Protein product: CASSYRLAGGPFQETQYF.

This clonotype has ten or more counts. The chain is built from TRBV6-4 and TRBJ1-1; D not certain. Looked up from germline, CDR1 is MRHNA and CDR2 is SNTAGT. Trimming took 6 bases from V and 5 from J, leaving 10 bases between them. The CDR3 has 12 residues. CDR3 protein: CASSPRPTEAFF. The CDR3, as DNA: TGTGCCAGCAGCCCCCGGCCTACTGAAGCTTTCTTT.

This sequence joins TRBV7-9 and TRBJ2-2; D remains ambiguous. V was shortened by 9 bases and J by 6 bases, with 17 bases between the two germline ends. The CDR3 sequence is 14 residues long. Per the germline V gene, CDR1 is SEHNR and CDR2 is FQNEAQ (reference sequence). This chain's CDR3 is CASQAYGDAGELFF. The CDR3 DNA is TGTGCCAGTCAAGCTTACGGAGACGCCGGGGAGCTGTTTTTT.

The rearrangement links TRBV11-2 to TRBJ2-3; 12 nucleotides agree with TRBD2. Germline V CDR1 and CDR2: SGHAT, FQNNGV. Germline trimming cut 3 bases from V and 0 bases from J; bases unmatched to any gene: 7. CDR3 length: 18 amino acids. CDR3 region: CASSLGTSGFPSTDTQYF. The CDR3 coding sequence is TGTGCCAGCAGCTTGGGGACTAGCGGGTTTCCTAGCACAGATACGCAGTATTTT.

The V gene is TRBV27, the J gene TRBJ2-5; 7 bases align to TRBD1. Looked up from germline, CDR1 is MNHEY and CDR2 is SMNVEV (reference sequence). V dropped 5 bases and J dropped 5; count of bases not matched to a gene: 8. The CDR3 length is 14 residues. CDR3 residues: CASSPQTGLETQYF. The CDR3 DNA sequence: TGTGCCAGCAGTCCCCAGACAGGGTTGGAGACCCAGTACTTC.

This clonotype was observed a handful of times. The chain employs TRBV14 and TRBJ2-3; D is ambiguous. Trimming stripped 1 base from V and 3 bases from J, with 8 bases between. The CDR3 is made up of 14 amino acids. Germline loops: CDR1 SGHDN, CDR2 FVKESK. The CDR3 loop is CASSQGSATDTQYF. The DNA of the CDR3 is TGTGCCAGCAGCCAAGGTTCGGCTACAGATACGCAGTATTTT.

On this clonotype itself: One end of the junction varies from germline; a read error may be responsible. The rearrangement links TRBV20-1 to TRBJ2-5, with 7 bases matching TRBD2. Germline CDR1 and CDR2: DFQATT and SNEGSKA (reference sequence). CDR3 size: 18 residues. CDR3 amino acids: CCARDLLGGHPYQETQYF. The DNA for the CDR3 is TGCTGTGCTAGAGACCTTTTGGGAGGGCACCCATACCAAGAGACCCAGTACTTC.

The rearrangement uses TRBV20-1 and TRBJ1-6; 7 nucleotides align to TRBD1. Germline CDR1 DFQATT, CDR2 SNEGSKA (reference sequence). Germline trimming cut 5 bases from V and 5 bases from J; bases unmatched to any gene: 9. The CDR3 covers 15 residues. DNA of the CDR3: TGCAGTGCTCCACGGGACAGCACCCATAATTCACCCCTCCACTTT. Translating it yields CSAPRDSTHNSPLHF.

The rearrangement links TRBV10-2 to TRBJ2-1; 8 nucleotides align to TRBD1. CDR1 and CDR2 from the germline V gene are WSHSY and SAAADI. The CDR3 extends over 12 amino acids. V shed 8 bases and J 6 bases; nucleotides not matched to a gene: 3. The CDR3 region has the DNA TGCGCCAGCGACAGGGGTTCCAATGAGCAGTTCTTC. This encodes CASDRGSNEQFF.

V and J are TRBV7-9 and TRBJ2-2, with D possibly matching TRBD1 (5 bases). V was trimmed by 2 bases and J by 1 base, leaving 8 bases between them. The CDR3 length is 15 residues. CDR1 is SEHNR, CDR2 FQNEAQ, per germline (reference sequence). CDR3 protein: CASSLWGQNTGELFF. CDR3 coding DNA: TGTGCCAGCAGCTTATGGGGCCAGAACACCGGGGAGCTGTTTTTT.

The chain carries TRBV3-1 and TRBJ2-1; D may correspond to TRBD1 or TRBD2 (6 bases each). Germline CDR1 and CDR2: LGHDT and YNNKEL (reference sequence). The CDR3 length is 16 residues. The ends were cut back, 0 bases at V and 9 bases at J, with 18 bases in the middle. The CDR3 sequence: CASSQEPGGVKGEQFF. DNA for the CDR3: TGTGCCAGCAGCCAAGAGCCCGGGGGCGTAAAAGGTGAGCAGTTCTTC.

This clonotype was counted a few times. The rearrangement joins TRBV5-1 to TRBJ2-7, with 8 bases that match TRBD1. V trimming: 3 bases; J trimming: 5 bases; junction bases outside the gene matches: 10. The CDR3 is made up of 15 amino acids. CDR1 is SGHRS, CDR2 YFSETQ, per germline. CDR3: CASSSPGQGQDEQYF. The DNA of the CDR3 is TGCGCCAGCAGCTCCCCAGGACAGGGCCAAGACGAGCAGTACTTC.

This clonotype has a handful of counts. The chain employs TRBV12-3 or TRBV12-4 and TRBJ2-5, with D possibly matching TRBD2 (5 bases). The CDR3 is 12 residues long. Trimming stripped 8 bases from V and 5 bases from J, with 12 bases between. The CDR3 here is CASSGSLETQYF. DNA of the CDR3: TGTGCCAGCTCGGGAAGTTTGGAGACCCAGTACTTC.

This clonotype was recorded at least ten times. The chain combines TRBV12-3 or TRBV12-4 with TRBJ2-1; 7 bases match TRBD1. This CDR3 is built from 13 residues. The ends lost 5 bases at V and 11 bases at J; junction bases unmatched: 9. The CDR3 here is CASSGQVTMKQFF. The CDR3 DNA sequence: TGTGCCAGCAGTGGACAGGTAACAATGAAGCAGTTCTTC.

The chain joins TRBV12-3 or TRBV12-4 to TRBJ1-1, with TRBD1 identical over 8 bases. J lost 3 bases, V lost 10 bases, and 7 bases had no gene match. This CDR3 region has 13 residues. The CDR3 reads CATKNRGDTEAFF. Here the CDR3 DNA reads TGTGCCACCAAAAACAGGGGGGACACTGAAGCTTTCTTT.

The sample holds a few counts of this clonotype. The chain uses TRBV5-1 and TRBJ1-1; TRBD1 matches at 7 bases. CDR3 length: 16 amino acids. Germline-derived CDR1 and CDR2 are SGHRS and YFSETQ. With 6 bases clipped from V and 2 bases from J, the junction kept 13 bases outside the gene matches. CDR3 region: CASKFSSGGTNTEAFF. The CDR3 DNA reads TGCGCCAGCAAATTCTCGTCAGGGGGGACTAACACTGAAGCTTTCTTT.

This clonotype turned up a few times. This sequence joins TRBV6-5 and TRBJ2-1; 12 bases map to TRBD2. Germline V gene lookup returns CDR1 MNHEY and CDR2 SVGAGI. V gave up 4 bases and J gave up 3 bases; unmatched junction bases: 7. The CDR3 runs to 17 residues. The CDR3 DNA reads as TGTGCCAGCAGTTCTCCTCCGACTAGCGGGGGCTACAATGAGCAGTTCTTC. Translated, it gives CASSSPPTSGGYNEQFF.

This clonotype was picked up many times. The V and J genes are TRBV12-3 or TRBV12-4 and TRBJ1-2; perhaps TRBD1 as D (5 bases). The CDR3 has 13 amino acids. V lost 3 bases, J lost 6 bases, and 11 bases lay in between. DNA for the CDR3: TGTGCCAGCAGTTTTCAGGGCGGCCATGGCTACACCTTC. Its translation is CASSFQGGHGYTF.

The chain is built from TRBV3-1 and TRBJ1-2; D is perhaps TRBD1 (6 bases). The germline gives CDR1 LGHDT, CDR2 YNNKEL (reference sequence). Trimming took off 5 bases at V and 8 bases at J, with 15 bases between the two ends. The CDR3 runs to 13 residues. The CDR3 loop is CASSYLGQYGYTF. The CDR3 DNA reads TGTGCCAGCAGCTATCTCGGACAGTACGGCTACACCTTC.

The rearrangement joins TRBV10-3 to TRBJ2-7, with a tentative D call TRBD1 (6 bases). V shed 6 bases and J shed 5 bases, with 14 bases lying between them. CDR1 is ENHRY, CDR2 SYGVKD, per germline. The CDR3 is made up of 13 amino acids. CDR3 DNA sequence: TGTGCCATCAGCAAAGGGGGAAGAAACGAGCAGTACTTC. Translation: CAISKGGRNEQYF.

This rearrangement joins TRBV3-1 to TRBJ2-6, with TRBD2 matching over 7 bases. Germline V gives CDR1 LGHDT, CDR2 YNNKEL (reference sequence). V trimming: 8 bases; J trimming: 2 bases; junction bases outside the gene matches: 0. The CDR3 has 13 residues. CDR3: CASGGAGANVLTF. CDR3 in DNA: TGTGCCAGCGGGGGGGCTGGGGCCAACGTCCTGACTTTC.